This T cell receptor (beta chain) was captured in a study of blood T cell repertoires in COVID-19. On the study more broadly: Samples came from the United States, Italy and Spain, spanning acute and convalescent COVID-19. From T cells, B-cell-depleted T cells, or PBMCs came the material, which was cDNA or gDNA.

The germline V gene has CDR1 DFQATT and CDR2 SNEGSKA (reference sequence). The CDR3 length is 11 residues. Deletions cut 3 bases from V and 5 bases from J, with 7 bases between. Source study methods: Quantification of nucleated cells was approximated via reference gene primer amplification. The table came from immunoSEQ multiplex PCR; TCRdb's copy has only in-frame clones and leaves some out. That table supplies the V and J calls and clone size; D and trimming were determined from the DNA. This repertoire shows just under 90,000 clones, around nine tenths found once; its top ten account for roughly 3%. This clone appeared a few times.

The sequencing sample was made of peripheral blood. The chain links TRBV20-1 to TRBJ2-5; D is ambiguous. The sequence was obtained from an elderly woman with acute or convalescent COVID-19. CDR3: CSASVGETQYF. For the CDR3, the DNA is TGCAGTGCTAGTGTCGGGGAGACCCAGTACTTC.